This T cell receptor beta chain was identified during a study of blood T cells in healthy people across ages. A second PCR of 7 to 11 cycles used a sample-barcoded 5' primer and a J-beta primer mix. One entry per CDR3 protein, called by TCRdb with MiXCR from the 5' RACE reads. The data contain around 1,700,000 distinct CDR3 sequences, 28% of them singletons. Looked up from germline, CDR1 is SGHRS and CDR2 is YFSETQ. The CDR3 is 15 amino acids. V was cut by 4 bases and J by 0 bases, with 12 bases left in between. This rearrangement joins TRBV5-1 to TRBJ2-3; D is unclear. Material: blood. The sequence was obtained from a woman aged 30 to 39 in good health. The DNA for the CDR3 is TGCGCCAGCAGCATTGCCGGGTCTAGCACAGATACGCAGTATTTT. Translation: CASSIAGSSTDTQYF.